This TCR beta chain was recorded in a study of blood T cell repertoires in COVID-19. Overall study context: PBMCs, B-cell-depleted T cells, or T cells provided the cDNA or gDNA that made up the material.

The germline gives CDR1 KGHSH, CDR2 LQKENI. Trimming removed 2 bases from V and 6 bases from J, with 11 bases in between. The CDR3 is 14 residues long. How the authors handled the data: Scientists estimated how many nucleated cells there were by amplifying reference gene primers. The protocol was immunoSEQ multiplex PCR, while the TCRdb copy is restricted to in-frame clones and leaves out a portion. That table is the source of V, J and clone size, and D and trimming were worked out from the DNA. Of roughly 150,000 clones listed, about 83% are singletons. In Seattle, patients joined the study during active infection and were tracked longitudinally.

The sequence derives from an older woman with COVID-19, enrolled during active disease. The chain employs TRBV18 and TRBJ1-3, with unresolved D. The sequenced material came from peripheral blood. In DNA form, the CDR3 reads TGTGCCAGCTCACCAACCAGTCCCGAAAACACCATATATTTT. This gives the protein CASSPTSPENTIYF.